Listed here are 18 T cell receptor beta chains from one sample, sequenced in a study of T cell responses to AZD1222 COVID-19 vaccine. Data came from immunoSEQ multiplex PCR; TCRdb stores just in-frame clones and leaves some out. The data show about 270,000 clones, approximately 94% seen once. The source was peripheral blood, collected 28 days after the second AZD1222 dose. Every receptor here comes from an adult who received the AZD1222 COVID-19 vaccine.

This rearrangement joins TRBV2 to TRBJ1-6; TRBD1 matches at 8 bases. The V gene's germline CDR1 is SNHLY and CDR2 FYNNEI. V gave up 3 bases and J gave up 6 bases; unmatched junction bases: 4. The CDR3 contains 15 residues. As DNA, the CDR3 is TGTGCCAGCAGTGAGGGGCAGGGGGCTAATTCACCCCTCCACTTT. It codes for CASSEGQGANSPLHF. Together with reference TRBV2 and TRBJ1-6, the CDR3 gives the full variable domain: EPEVTQTPSHQVTQMGQEVILRCVPISNHLYFYWYRQILGQKVEFLVSFYNNEISEKSEIFDDQFSVERPDGSNFTLKIRSTKLEDSAMYFCASSEGQGANSPLHFGNGTRLTVT.

In nucleotides, the CDR3 is TGTGCCAGCAGTTACAGGCAGGGCTACGAGCAGTACTTC. It encodes CASSYRQGYEQYF. The chain employs TRBV6-6 and TRBJ2-7; TRBD1 might be the D (5 bases). Germline V gene data show CDR1 as MNHNY and CDR2 as SVGAGI (reference sequence). The V end was cut by 2 bases, the J end by 3 bases, with 8 bases between. The CDR3 runs to 13 residues.

The chain combines TRBV28 with TRBJ1-2, with TRBD1 matching over 10 bases. This CDR3 comprises 14 residues. V lost 8 bases to trimming and J lost 4 bases; unmatched junction nucleotides: 7. CDR1 is MDHEN and CDR2 is SYDVKM in the germline V gene. CDR3 loop: CASGTTGGSYGYTF. CDR3 bases: TGTGCCAGCGGAACGACAGGGGGCAGCTATGGCTACACCTTC.

Only one count was recorded for this clone. The gene calls are TRBV14 and TRBJ2-2; D not certain. The CDR3 is 14 amino acids. V lost 1 base to trimming and J lost 4 bases, with 7 bases between them. The germline CDR1 and CDR2 sequences are SGHDN and FVKESK. The CDR3 sequence: CASSQVSSTGELFF. DNA for the CDR3: TGTGCCAGCAGCCAAGTTTCGTCCACCGGGGAGCTGTTTTTT. The variable domain in full, completed from reference TRBV14 and TRBJ2-2, reads EAGVTQFPSHSVIEKGQTVTLRCDPISGHDNLYWYRRVMGKEIKFLLHFVKESKQDESGMPNNRFLAERTGGTYSTLKVQPAELEDSGVYFCASSQVSSTGELFFGEGSRLTVL.

This clone was observed once. The chain carries TRBV4-1 and TRBJ1-3; D perhaps matches TRBD1 (5 bases). V lost 0 bases, J lost 0 bases, and 6 bases lay in between. CDR1 is MGHRA and CDR2 is YSYEKL in the germline V gene. This CDR3 region has 15 residues. The CDR3 sequence: CASSQDRGSGNTIYF. The CDR3 region has the DNA TGCGCCAGCAGCCAAGATAGGGGCTCTGGAAACACCATATATTTT.

J is TRBJ2-7 and V is TRBV10-3, with 10 bases lining up with TRBD1. Germline trimming cut 11 bases from V and 2 bases from J; bases unmatched to any gene: 6. The germline V gene has CDR1 ENHRY and CDR2 SYGVKD. The CDR3 is 13 residues long. This CDR3 reads CAVRGQGAYEQYF. DNA for the CDR3: TGTGCCGTCCGAGGACAGGGGGCCTACGAGCAGTACTTC.

V is TRBV28 and J is TRBJ2-2, with 9 bases fitting TRBD1. Germline V gene lookup returns CDR1 MDHEN and CDR2 SYDVKM. Trimming removed 8 bases from V and 5 bases from J; junction bases left unmatched: 6. This CDR3 contains 14 residues. CDR3 loop: CASGGQGRTGELFF. The DNA of the CDR3 is TGTGCCAGCGGGGGACAGGGACGTACCGGGGAGCTGTTTTTT.

The sample holds one count of this clone. This chain links TRBV13 with TRBJ2-2; D gene uncertain. CDR1 and CDR2 (germline): PRHDT, FYEKMQ (reference sequence). The V end lost 7 bases, the J end lost 6 bases, and 9 bases lay between the germline ends. This CDR3 is built from 12 residues. As DNA, the CDR3 is TGTGCCAGCACCCTAGGGCCCGGGGAGCTGTTTTTT. Translating gives CASTLGPGELFF.

J is TRBJ2-7 and V is TRBV28; the match to TRBD1 covers 7 bases. The germline CDR1 and CDR2 sequences are MDHEN and SYDVKM. V lost 5 bases, J lost 4 bases, and 8 bases stayed unmatched. The CDR3 contains 14 residues. CDR3 protein: CASSPPNRGYEQYF. Here the CDR3 DNA reads TGTGCCAGCAGTCCACCTAACAGGGGTTACGAGCAGTACTTC.

V usage is TRBV7-7 and J usage is TRBJ2-2; 11 positions match TRBD1. Germline V gene data show CDR1 as SSHAT and CDR2 as FNYEAQ (reference sequence). The CDR3 extends over 14 amino acids. CDR3 sequence: CASARDRGSGELFF. The CDR3 DNA sequence: TGTGCTAGCGCACGGGACAGGGGGTCCGGGGAGCTGTTTTTT.

The chain employs TRBV7-2 and TRBJ2-3; D is perhaps TRBD2 (5 bases). CDR3 length equals 14 residues. In germline, CDR1 is SGHTA, CDR2 FQGNSA. Trimming removed 5 bases from V and 2 bases from J, with 11 bases in between. CDR3 nucleotides: TGTGCCAGCAGCAATCGGGATTTCACAGATACGCAGTATTTT. This translates into CASSNRDFTDTQYF. The full variable domain, its missing parts supplied by reference TRBV7-2 and TRBJ2-3, is GAGVSQSPSNKVTEKGKDVELRCDPISGHTALYWYRQSLGQGLEFLIYFQGNSAPDKSGLPSDRFSAERTGGSVSTLTIQRTQQEDSAVYLCASSNRDFTDTQYFGPGTRLTVL.

The chain combines TRBV3-1 (or the pseudogene TRBV3-2) with TRBJ1-2; D call uncertain. V was trimmed by 4 bases and J by 3 bases, leaving 18 bases between them. This CDR3 is 16 amino acids long. Germline V CDR1 and CDR2: LGHDT, YNNKEL (reference sequence). CDR3 nucleotides: TGTGCCAGCAGCCTAAGTTGGGGAGGCGGGGACTATGGCTACACCTTC. This sequence encodes CASSLSWGGGDYGYTF.

The CDR3 spells CASNSGGPYNEQFF. For the CDR3, the DNA is TGTGCCAGCAATTCAGGCGGTCCGTACAATGAGCAGTTCTTC. The rearrangement joins TRBV28 to TRBJ2-1; D remains ambiguous. The CDR3 has 14 amino acids. V lost 7 bases and J lost 4, with 14 bases in between. CDR1 and CDR2 (germline): MDHEN, SYDVKM.

This clone was seen just once. The chain is built from TRBV6-5 and TRBJ2-7; a weak D match, TRBD2 (6 bases). CDR1 MNHEY and CDR2 SVGAGI come from the germline V gene. The CDR3 totals 12 residues. The germline V and J ends were trimmed by 0 bases and 7 bases, with 7 bases remaining between them. The CDR3 bases are TGTGCCAGCAGTTACTCCGGGGGTGAGCAGTACTTC. Its translation: CASSYSGGEQYF.

The gene calls are TRBV10-1 and TRBJ2-7, with D hard to call. The CDR3 spans 13 residues. Germline lookup yields CDR1 WNHNN and CDR2 SYGVQD (reference sequence). V was clipped by 0 bases and J by 4 bases, with 7 bases between them. CDR3 loop: CASSESTGYEQYF. In DNA form, the CDR3 reads TGCGCCAGCAGTGAGTCGACGGGTTACGAGCAGTACTTC.

CDR3 nucleotide sequence: TGTGCCAGTAGTATGATCGCGGGGGGGCAAGAGACCCAGTACTTC. Its protein is CASSMIAGGQETQYF. V gene TRBV19 combines with J gene TRBJ2-5, with 9 bases lining up with TRBD2. The CDR3 extends over 15 amino acids. V trimming: 3 bases; J trimming: 2 bases; junction bases outside the gene matches: 4. Germline loops: CDR1 LNHDA, CDR2 SQIVND (reference sequence).

Turning to this clone: Sequence at one end of the junction differs from germline and may be a read error. This chain links TRBV19 with TRBJ1-2, with a tentative D call TRBD1 (6 bases). Germline CDR1 is LNHDA and CDR2 is SQIVND (reference sequence). The CDR3 covers 14 residues. This CDR3 is CVSSISNRDYGYTF. The CDR3 DNA sequence: TGTGTCAGTAGTATAAGTAACAGGGACTATGGCTACACCTTC.

V usage is TRBV5-8 and J usage is TRBJ2-7; 8 bases fit TRBD2. Germline V gives CDR1 SGHTS, CDR2 YDEGEE. J gave up 5 bases and V 10 bases, and 11 bases lay outside the gene matches. The CDR3 loop spans 13 amino acids. This CDR3 is CAGRSSGVNEQYF. DNA of the CDR3: TGTGCCGGGCGGAGTAGCGGGGTCAACGAGCAGTACTTC.